The 24 T cell receptor beta chains presented below share a single source sample, sequenced in a study of early T cells in non-severe SARS-CoV-2 infection. TCRdb reprocessed the 5' RACE reads with MiXCR, giving one entry per CDR3 protein. The sample lists roughly 26,000 distinct CDR3 sequences, 4% to 4.5% occurring once. Sequencing was done on a sample of whole blood. The receptors shown here come from an adult who was a healthcare worker with PCR-confirmed SARS-CoV-2 infection or an uninfected control (not recorded which).

This clonotype was picked up a small number of times. This rearrangement joins TRBV4-1 to TRBJ1-1; D is uncertain. Deletions cut 0 bases from V and 4 bases from J, with 9 bases between. The CDR3 has 14 amino acids. Germline lookup yields CDR1 MGHRA and CDR2 YSYEKL. CDR3 region: CASSQDPLGTEAFF. In DNA form, the CDR3 reads TGCGCCAGCAGCCAAGATCCCCTAGGCACTGAAGCTTTCTTT.

The chain is built from TRBV5-1 and TRBJ1-4; D gene ambiguous. CDR3 length: 14 amino acids. Trimming shortened V by 2 bases and J by 0 bases, and 5 bases separated the two germline ends. Germline V gives CDR1 SGHRS, CDR2 YFSETQ. In DNA, the CDR3 is TGCGCCAGCAGCTTAGCCGCAACTAATGAAAAACTGTTTTTT. Protein: CASSLAATNEKLFF. Drawing the rest from reference TRBV5-1 and TRBJ1-4, the complete variable domain is KAGVTQTPRYLIKTRGQQVTLSCSPISGHRSVSWYQQTPGQGLQFLFEYFSETQRNKGNFPGRFSGRQFSNSRSEMNVSTLELGDSALYLCASSLAATNEKLFFGSGTQLSVL.

Only a few counts were recorded for this clonotype. The chain joins TRBV6-2 or TRBV6-3 to TRBJ1-5, with D possibly TRBD1 on 5 matching bases. There are 14 residues in the CDR3. Germline CDR1 is MNHEY and CDR2 is SVGEGT. V gave up 5 bases and J gave up 4 bases, with 12 bases separating them. The CDR3: CASSRQGWNQPQHF. In DNA, the CDR3 is TGTGCCAGCAGTAGGCAGGGCTGGAATCAGCCCCAGCATTTT.

The V gene is TRBV21-1, the J gene TRBJ1-2. TRBV21-1 is classified as a pseudogene. The CDR3 is 16 residues long. In DNA form, the CDR3 reads TGTGCCAGCAGCTGCTTCGAAGGACCCGCTAACTATGGCTACACCTTC. The encoded protein is CASSCFEGPANYGYTF.

This clonotype was counted at least ten times. The CDR3: CASSFVGTSGSNEQFF. The CDR3 coding sequence is TGTGCCAGCAGCTTCGTCGGGACTAGCGGGAGCAATGAGCAGTTCTTC. The V gene is TRBV5-6, the J gene TRBJ2-1; 14 bases are a match to TRBD2. The CDR3 length is 16 residues. The V and J ends lost 2 bases and 6 bases, in that order; junction bases with no gene match: 4. CDR1 and CDR2 (germline): SGHDT, YYEEEE.

This clonotype was seen only a few times. The genes are TRBV29-1 and TRBJ2-6, with D hard to call. The CDR3 totals 13 residues. V was cut by 6 bases and J by 0 bases, with 6 bases left in between. CDR1 and CDR2 (germline): SQVTM, ANQGSEA. This chain's CDR3 is CSVAYSGANVLTF. The CDR3 bases are TGCAGCGTGGCATACTCTGGGGCCAACGTCCTGACTTTC. The full variable domain, its missing parts supplied by reference TRBV29-1 and TRBJ2-6, is SAVISQKPSRDICQRGTSLTIQCQVDSQVTMMFWYRQQPGQSLTLIATANQGSEATYESGFVIDKFPISRPNLTFSTLTVSNMSPEDSSIYLCSVAYSGANVLTFGAGSRLTVL.

This clonotype showed up just a few times. The gene calls are TRBV7-9 and TRBJ2-7; a possible D gene is TRBD2 (6 bases). The CDR3 length is 13 residues. V was trimmed by 3 bases and J by 6 bases, leaving 12 bases between them. The V gene's germline CDR1 is SEHNR and CDR2 FQNEAQ (reference sequence). CDR3 region: CASSLGLRREQYF. The CDR3 DNA follows: TGTGCCAGCAGCTTGGGACTGCGGCGCGAGCAGTACTTC. The full variable domain, completed using reference TRBV7-9 and TRBJ2-7, is DTGVSQNPRHKITKRGQNVTFRCDPISEHNRLYWYRQTLGQGPEFLTYFQNEAQLEKSRLLSDRFSAERPKGSFSTLEIQRTEQGDSAMYLCASSLGLRREQYFGPGTRLTVT.

This chain uses TRBV30 with TRBJ2-7; the D is unclear. CDR3 size: 14 residues. Germline-derived CDR1 and CDR2 are GTSNPN and SVGIG (reference sequence). V was clipped by 3 bases and J by 2 bases, with 14 bases between them. Here the CDR3 DNA reads TGTGCCTGGAGCCTTTACCGGCCTCCCTACGAGCAGTACTTC. Amino acids: CAWSLYRPPYEQYF.

This clonotype was detected only a few times. This rearrangement joins TRBV4-1 to TRBJ2-3; 9 bases align to TRBD2. The CDR3 has 15 residues. The trim removed 11 bases at V and 2 bases at J, leaving 11 bases unmatched. Germline loops: CDR1 MGHRA, CDR2 YSYEKL. CDR3 bases: TGCGCCCCGACTAGCGGCCCTTCCCTCACAGATACGCAGTATTTT. It translates to CAPTSGPSLTDTQYF.

This clonotype was seen repeatedly, ten times or more. This chain joins TRBV12-3 or TRBV12-4 and TRBJ2-1; D gene ambiguous. The CDR3 is 12 amino acids. Trimming left V 7 bases short and J 6 bases short, with 10 bases between. The CDR3: CASTYTRNEQFF. The CDR3 coding sequence is TGTGCCAGCACCTATACTCGCAATGAGCAGTTCTTC.

This clonotype has ten or more counts. The chain has TRBV27 and TRBJ1-4, with a weak D call TRBD1 (6 bases). Germline assignment: CDR1 MNHEY and CDR2 SMNVEV (reference sequence). CDR3 length: 14 amino acids. The ends were cut back, 1 base at V and 7 bases at J, with 10 bases in the middle. In DNA, the CDR3 is TGTGCCAGCAGTTTATACAGGGAGGGTGAAAAACTGTTTTTT. This encodes CASSLYREGEKLFF.

The sample holds many counts of this clonotype. The gene calls are TRBV24-1 and TRBJ2-1, with D unclear. CDR1 and CDR2 (germline): KGHDR, SFDVKD. The CDR3 is 14 residues long. Trimming removed 4 bases at V and 10 bases at J, with 16 bases between. The DNA of the CDR3 is TGTGCCACCAGTGACCCAGGCCGTAGTGAGGAGCAGTTCTTC. Translation gives CATSDPGRSEEQFF.

This clonotype was seen repeatedly, ten times or more. The rearrangement joins TRBV5-4 to TRBJ2-2; 12 bases match TRBD2. The CDR3 runs to 16 residues. Trimming cost V 3 bases and J 4 bases; bases outside gene matches: 4. Germline loops: CDR1 SGHNT, CDR2 YYREEE (reference sequence). This CDR3 reads CASSSKTSGSTGELFF. CDR3 in DNA: TGTGCCAGCAGCTCTAAGACTAGCGGGAGCACCGGGGAGCTGTTTTTT.

This clonotype was seen many times. The rearrangement links TRBV4-2 to TRBJ2-6; 8 nucleotides line up with TRBD2. Germline V gene data show CDR1 as LGHNA and CDR2 as YNFKEQ. The V segment lost 0 bases and the J segment 0 bases; nucleotides outside the gene matches: 7. The CDR3 consists of 19 residues. DNA of the CDR3: TGTGCCAGCAGCCAAGAAAGGGCGGGAGGAAACTCTGGGGCCAACGTCCTGACTTTC. Protein: CASSQERAGGNSGANVLTF.

This clonotype appeared many times. The chain couples TRBV7-2 to TRBJ2-1; a weak D match, TRBD1 (5 bases). The V and J ends lost 5 bases and 3 bases respectively, with 14 bases between them. Germline CDR1 and CDR2: SGHTA and FQGNSA. This CDR3 spans 15 amino acids. The CDR3 nucleotides read TGTGCCAGCAGCACCCGACAGAGGCTCTACAATGAGCAGTTCTTC. This codes for CASSTRQRLYNEQFF. Supplemented by reference TRBV7-2 and TRBJ2-1, the full variable domain reads GAGVSQSPSNKVTEKGKDVELRCDPISGHTALYWYRQSLGQGLEFLIYFQGNSAPDKSGLPSDRFSAERTGGSVSTLTIQRTQQEDSAVYLCASSTRQRLYNEQFFGPGTRLTVL.

The chain is built from TRBV4-1 and TRBJ2-5; the D call may be TRBD1 or TRBD2 (6 bases each). Germline CDR1 is MGHRA and CDR2 is YSYEKL. CDR3 size: 13 residues. The V end was cut by 3 bases, the J end by 7 bases, with 12 bases between. CDR3 nucleotides: TGCGCCAGCAGCCAGGCCGGAGGGGGGACCCAGTACTTC. Protein product: CASSQAGGGTQYF.

This clonotype was seen ten or more times. The CDR3 reads CASRKTGGDSPLHF. DNA of the CDR3: TGTGCCAGCAGGAAGACAGGGGGAGATTCACCCCTCCACTTT. The chain carries TRBV27 and TRBJ1-6, with 9 nucleotides matching TRBD1. The V and J ends lost 6 bases and 8 bases, in that order; junction bases with no gene match: 5. Germline CDR1 reads MNHEY; CDR2 reads SMNVEV (reference sequence). The length of the CDR3 is 14 residues.

This clonotype showed up many times. V gene TRBV4-3 combines with J gene TRBJ2-7; the D gene is possibly TRBD2 (6 bases). CDR1 is LGHNA, CDR2 YSLEER, per germline. The CDR3 totals 16 residues. Trimming left V 0 bases short and J 2 bases short, with 14 bases between. The CDR3 region has the DNA TGCGCCAGCAGCCAAGATTGGGCGGGATCCACCTACGAGCAGTACTTC. Protein sequence: CASSQDWAGSTYEQYF.

This clonotype has a count of ten or more. V and J are TRBV11-2 and TRBJ2-3, with a possible D match to TRBD2 (7 bases). This CDR3 spans 14 amino acids. With 7 bases removed from V and 5 bases from J, the gap between germline ends came to 16 bases. CDR1 SGHAT and CDR2 FQNNGV come from the germline V gene. The CDR3 sequence is CASMTRGAGDTQYF. CDR3 nucleotides: TGTGCCAGCATGACCCGGGGGGCGGGAGATACGCAGTATTTT.

This clonotype was observed many times. V and J are TRBV5-4 and TRBJ2-3; 11 bases are shared with TRBD2. The CDR3 totals 16 residues. With V trimmed by 10 bases and J by 0 bases, 10 bases remained unmatched. The germline V gene has CDR1 SGHNT and CDR2 YYREEE (reference sequence). The chain's CDR3 is CASMRLAGFSTDTQYF. CDR3 sequence (DNA): TGTGCCTCTATGCGACTAGCGGGATTTAGCACAGATACGCAGTATTTT. Together with reference TRBV5-4 and TRBJ2-3, the CDR3 gives the full variable domain: ETGVTQSPTHLIKTRGQQVTLRCSSQSGHNTVSWYQQALGQGPQFIFQYYREEENGRGNFPPRFSGLQFPNYSSELNVNALELDDSALYLCASMRLAGFSTDTQYFGPGTRLTVL.

This clonotype appeared many times. The chain is built from TRBV29-1 and TRBJ2-2; 10 nucleotides line up with TRBD2. V lost 4 bases and J lost 0; bases outside the gene matches: 5. CDR1 SQVTM and CDR2 ANQGSEA come from the germline V gene. This CDR3 spans 16 amino acids. The CDR3 reads CSVAGTSAANTGELFF. The CDR3, as DNA: TGCAGCGTTGCCGGGACTAGCGCCGCGAACACCGGGGAGCTGTTTTTT.

This clonotype was observed many times. The chain has TRBV12-3 or TRBV12-4 and TRBJ1-5; a possible D gene is TRBD1 (5 bases). With 5 bases removed from V and 11 bases from J, the gap between germline ends came to 16 bases. This CDR3 is 13 amino acids long. Here the CDR3 reads CASSDLADKAQHF. DNA for the CDR3: TGTGCCAGCAGTGACTTGGCGGACAAAGCCCAGCATTTT.

This clonotype has at least ten counts. The V gene is TRBV13, the J gene TRBJ2-7, with 10 bases matching TRBD2. CDR1 is PRHDT, CDR2 FYEKMQ, per germline (reference sequence). There are 18 residues in the CDR3. The V segment lost 0 bases and the J segment 1 base; nucleotides outside the gene matches: 9. The CDR3, as DNA: TGTGCCAGCAGCTTAGGACCCTCTGAGCGGGAGGGGTCCTACGAGCAGTACTTC. It codes for CASSLGPSEREGSYEQYF.

This clonotype was found many times. This chain connects TRBV24-1 to TRBJ2-2, with 10 positions matching TRBD1. V shed 5 bases and J 7 bases; nucleotides not matched to a gene: 9. The CDR3 runs to 16 residues. Per germline, CDR1 KGHDR and CDR2 SFDVKD. Written as DNA, the CDR3 is TGTGCCACCAGTGCCGGAGGGACAGGGGTAATCGGGGAGCTGTTTTTT. Translation: CATSAGGTGVIGELFF.